These 30 T cell receptor beta chains share one sample of origin, sequenced in a study of cytomegalovirus exposure and HLA in healthy donors (dated 2017 in TCRdb). Receptors were amplified or captured by the immunoSEQ multiplex PCR assay. Held by TCRdb, this immuneACCESS table contains in-frame sequences only and omits some clones. Under half of the omission traces to an unresolved V gene where checked; the cause of the rest is unknown. This sample has over 150,000 clones in its table, and more than 70% of those were observed once. 2% to 2.5% of the sample comes from the top ten. Specimen: PBMCs. All receptors derive from a human donor in good health.

The chain employs TRBV4-1 and TRBJ1-1; weak D call: TRBD1 (5 bases). Germline V CDR1 and CDR2: MGHRA, YSYEKL. The length of the CDR3 is 15 residues. The V and J ends lost 1 base and 1 base respectively, with 10 bases between them. The CDR3 is CASSQAGKGNTEAFF. CDR3 in DNA: TGCGCCAGCAGCCAAGCAGGGAAAGGGAACACTGAAGCTTTCTTT.

This sequence joins TRBV6-5 and TRBJ2-7, with TRBD1 matching 9 bases. The germline gives CDR1 MNHEY, CDR2 SVGAGI. The ends lost 6 bases at V and 6 bases at J; junction bases unmatched: 12. The CDR3 length is 15 residues. The CDR3 DNA is TGTGCCAGCAGATTAGGGGACAGGGACTCCGGCGAGCAGTACTTC. Encoded protein: CASRLGDRDSGEQYF.

The rearrangement joins TRBV6-6 to TRBJ2-5, with 8 positions matching TRBD1. The junction had 11 bases not matched to a gene; V was cut back by 6 bases and J by 5 bases. Looked up from germline, CDR1 is MNHNY and CDR2 is SVGAGI (reference sequence). The CDR3 has 15 amino acids. CDR3 nucleotides: TGTGCCAGCAGGACCGCAGGGGGCGCGAGGGAGACCCAGTACTTC. Residues: CASRTAGGARETQYF.

This chain connects TRBV29-1 to TRBJ2-3; D might be TRBD2 (5 bases). Germline CDR1 is SQVTM and CDR2 is ANQGSEA. Deletions cut 0 bases from V and 4 bases from J, with 17 bases between. CDR3 length equals 16 residues. The CDR3 nucleotides are TGCAGCGTTGAAGATCCGGACTCCCCTAAGGCAGATACGCAGTATTTT. Protein sequence: CSVEDPDSPKADTQYF.

CDR3: CASSLLLAGAADTQYF. CDR3 nucleotides: TGCGCCAGCAGCTTGTTGCTAGCGGGGGCAGCAGATACGCAGTATTTT. V usage is TRBV5-1 and J usage is TRBJ2-3, with 10 bases fitting TRBD2. V gave up 1 base and J gave up 4 bases; unmatched junction bases: 6. This CDR3 region has 16 residues. Germline CDR1 is SGHRS and CDR2 is YFSETQ.

The rearrangement links TRBV5-4 to TRBJ2-1; tentatively, D is TRBD2 (5 bases). V was shortened by 0 bases and J by 0 bases, with 13 bases between the two germline ends. The CDR3 extends over 17 amino acids. The V gene's germline CDR1 is SGHNT and CDR2 YYREEE (reference sequence). CDR3 in DNA: TGTGCCAGCAGCTTGGGAGGACTCTCAGGCTCCTACAATGAGCAGTTCTTC. It specifies CASSLGGLSGSYNEQFF. The variable domain in full, completed from reference TRBV5-4 and TRBJ2-1, reads ETGVTQSPTHLIKTRGQQVTLRCSSQSGHNTVSWYQQALGQGPQFIFQYYREEENGRGNFPPRFSGLQFPNYSSELNVNALELDDSALYLCASSLGGLSGSYNEQFFGPGTRLTVL.

The chain carries TRBV18 and TRBJ2-1; unclear D gene. Germline V gene sequence: CDR1 KGHSH, CDR2 LQKENI. CDR3 length equals 12 residues. V was cut by 1 base and J by 6 bases, with 4 bases left in between. The CDR3 reads CASSPLLNEQFF. In DNA, the CDR3 is TGTGCCAGCTCACCACTCCTCAATGAGCAGTTCTTC. Filled out from reference TRBV18 and TRBJ2-1, the complete variable domain reads NAGVMQNPRHLVRRRGQEARLRCSPMKGHSHVYWYRQLPEEGLKFMVYLQKENIIDESGMPKERFSAEFPKEGPSILRIQQVVRGDSAAYFCASSPLLNEQFFGPGTRLTVL.

The chain employs TRBV5-1 and TRBJ2-5; D not certain. V was shortened by 3 bases and J by 4 bases, with 10 bases between the two germline ends. The CDR3 extends over 13 amino acids. Germline V gene lookup returns CDR1 SGHRS and CDR2 YFSETQ. The CDR3 region has the DNA TGCGCCAGCAGCTCCGACAAAAGAGAGACCCAGTACTTC. Its protein product is CASSSDKRETQYF.

The CDR3 protein is CASSLGGGGETQYF. In DNA, the CDR3 is TGTGCCAGCAGCCTAGGAGGGGGCGGGGAGACCCAGTACTTC. The gene calls are TRBV9 and TRBJ2-5, with D possibly matching TRBD1 (7 bases). The V gene lost 4 bases and the J gene lost 5 bases, with 15 bases spanning the gap. Germline V gene sequence: CDR1 SGDLS, CDR2 YYNGEE. The length of the CDR3 is 14 residues.

This chain uses TRBV7-9 with TRBJ2-1; TRBD2 aligns across 8 bases. The CDR3 is 15 residues long. CDR1 SEHNR and CDR2 FQNEAQ come from the germline V gene (reference sequence). After removal of 2 bases from V and 8 bases from J, the junction contained 8 bases not matched to a gene. The CDR3 sequence: CASSLYGRASDEQFF. DNA of the CDR3: TGTGCCAGCAGCTTATACGGGAGGGCCAGCGATGAGCAGTTCTTC.

The V and J genes are TRBV18 and TRBJ1-2; 9 positions match TRBD1. Trimming at V came to 2 bases and at J to 2 bases, leaving 3 bases not matched to a gene. This CDR3 region has 15 residues. CDR1 and CDR2 (germline): KGHSH, LQKENI. The CDR3 sequence is CASSPAGQGNYGYTF. The CDR3 DNA is TGTGCCAGCTCACCAGCTGGACAGGGGAACTATGGCTACACCTTC.

The rearrangement uses TRBV19 and TRBJ1-1; D may be TRBD1 (5 bases). In germline, CDR1 is LNHDA, CDR2 SQIVND (reference sequence). This CDR3 has 15 residues. The V gene lost 3 bases and the J gene lost 2 bases, with 13 bases spanning the gap. In nucleotides, the CDR3 is TGTGCCAGTAGTATTAGGGGCCTCATCAACACTGAAGCTTTCTTT. This gives the protein CASSIRGLINTEAFF. The full variable domain, completed using reference TRBV19 and TRBJ1-1, is DGGITQSPKYLFRKEGQNVTLSCEQNLNHDAMYWYRQDPGQGLRLIYYSQIVNDFQKGDIAEGYSVSREKKESFPLTVTSAQKNPTAFYLCASSIRGLINTEAFFGQGTRLTVV.

This chain links TRBV6-1 with TRBJ1-2; no reliable D call. V dropped 4 bases and J dropped 5 bases, with 14 bases sitting between them. Germline CDR1 is MNHNS and CDR2 is SASEGT. The CDR3 length is 14 residues. CDR3 nucleotides: TGTGCCAGCAGTGCGGGAAGGACCCGGTATGGCTACACCTTC. Translating gives CASSAGRTRYGYTF.

This chain links TRBV6-1 with TRBJ2-1; D is undetermined. This CDR3 contains 10 residues. Germline loops: CDR1 MNHNS, CDR2 SASEGT. V lost 7 bases and J 7 bases, leaving 5 bases between the germline ends. The CDR3 nucleotides are TGTGCCAGCAACAGAAATGAGCAGTTCTTC. Its protein product is CASNRNEQFF.

The gene calls are TRBV7-9 and TRBJ1-3; D unresolved. In germline, CDR1 is SEHNR, CDR2 FQNEAQ (reference sequence). This CDR3 is built from 12 residues. V dropped 9 bases and J dropped 0 bases, with 6 bases sitting between them. DNA of the CDR3: TGTGCCAGTCAGGACTCTGGAAACACCATATATTTT. Protein sequence: CASQDSGNTIYF.

This clone was observed once. The V and J genes are TRBV6-5 and TRBJ2-7; 10 bases align to TRBD2. Germline CDR1 and CDR2: MNHEY and SVGAGI. V dropped 7 bases and J dropped 2; count of bases not matched to a gene: 8. The CDR3 extends over 15 amino acids. The CDR3 DNA follows: TGTGCCAGCAAGGGTGCTAGCGGGGGAACCTACGAGCAGTACTTC. Translation gives CASKGASGGTYEQYF.

This sequence joins TRBV6-6 and TRBJ2-1; 9 bases match TRBD2. There are 15 residues in the CDR3. V dropped 2 bases and J dropped 4; count of bases not matched to a gene: 3. Germline-derived CDR1 and CDR2 are MNHNY and SVGAGI (reference sequence). CDR3 DNA: TGTGCCAGCAGTTACGCTAGCGGGGAATACAATGAGCAGTTCTTC. Translated: CASSYASGEYNEQFF.

The V gene is TRBV13, the J gene TRBJ1-4; 10 positions match TRBD1. CDR3 size: 18 residues. V trimming: 4 bases; J trimming: 3 bases; junction bases outside the gene matches: 11. Germline CDR1 is PRHDT and CDR2 is FYEKMQ (reference sequence). The CDR3 region is CASSSRTGGLPANEKLFF. The CDR3 DNA sequence: TGTGCCAGCAGCTCCCGGACAGGGGGGCTCCCCGCTAATGAAAAACTGTTTTTT.

The CDR3 DNA sequence: TGTGCCAGCAGCCCCTCTGGCGGGGGGTCCTACGAGCAGTACTTC. Encoded protein: CASSPSGGGSYEQYF. The V call is TRBV7-2, the J call TRBJ2-7, with TRBD2 matching over 8 bases. Germline V CDR1 and CDR2: SGHTA, FQGNSA. Trimming took 5 bases from V and 1 from J; bases not matched to a gene: 7. The CDR3 contains 15 residues.

The chain uses TRBV7-9 and TRBJ1-2; D is possibly TRBD1 (6 bases). The CDR3 runs 16 residues. The germline CDR1 and CDR2 sequences are SEHNR and FQNEAQ (reference sequence). The V end was cut by 5 bases, the J end by 3 bases, with 19 bases between. The chain's CDR3 is CASSREAGGAHYGYTF. In DNA form, the CDR3 reads TGTGCCAGCAGCCGCGAGGCCGGGGGGGCCCACTATGGCTACACCTTC. The whole variable domain, filled in from reference TRBV7-9 and TRBJ1-2, reads DTGVSQNPRHKITKRGQNVTFRCDPISEHNRLYWYRQTLGQGPEFLTYFQNEAQLEKSRLLSDRFSAERPKGSFSTLEIQRTEQGDSAMYLCASSREAGGAHYGYTFGSGTRLTVV.

The chain employs TRBV15 and TRBJ2-6; D is perhaps TRBD2 (5 bases). The CDR3 is 16 residues long. V was cut by 4 bases and J by 4 bases, with 14 bases left in between. The V gene's germline CDR1 is LNHNV and CDR2 YYDKDF (reference sequence). The CDR3 DNA follows: TGTGCCACCAGCAAAGCGAGGGAGTCCGGGGCCAACGTCCTGACTTTC. As protein: CATSKARESGANVLTF. The full variable domain, completed using reference TRBV15 and TRBJ2-6, is DAMVIQNPRYQVTQFGKPVTLSCSQTLNHNVMYWYQQKSSQAPKLLFHYYDKDFNNEADTPDNFQSRRPNTSFCFLDIRSPGLGDTAMYLCATSKARESGANVLTFGAGSRLTVL.

The chain carries TRBV25-1 and TRBJ1-1, with no clear D. The CDR3 is made up of 13 amino acids. The ends were cut back, 0 bases at V and 11 bases at J, with 13 bases in the middle. CDR1 MGHDK and CDR2 SYGVNS come from the germline V gene. The DNA of the CDR3 is TGTGCCAGCAGTGAATATGTCGGGTTTCAGGCTTTCTTT. It is translated as CASSEYVGFQAFF. Full variable domain (missing parts from reference TRBV25-1 and TRBJ1-1): EADIYQTPRYLVIGTGKKITLECSQTMGHDKMYWYQQDPGMELHLIHYSYGVNSTEKGDLSSESTVSRIRTEHFPLTLESARPSHTSQYLCASSEYVGFQAFFGQGTRLTVV.

This sequence joins TRBV5-5 and TRBJ2-7, with a possible D match to TRBD1 (5 bases). Trimming removed 0 bases from V and 1 base from J, with 17 bases in between. Germline V CDR1 and CDR2: SGHKS, YYEKEE (reference sequence). This CDR3 has 17 amino acids. The CDR3 nucleotides are TGTGCCAGCAGCTTGGAAGTGTGGGGCTCAGCTTCCTACGAGCAGTACTTC. Translation: CASSLEVWGSASYEQYF.

The V and J genes are TRBV27 and TRBJ1-5; possibly TRBD1 for D (5 bases). The CDR3 contains 14 residues. V dropped 0 bases and J dropped 2 bases, with 5 bases sitting between them. CDR1 and CDR2 (germline): MNHEY, SMNVEV (reference sequence). CDR3 bases: TGTGCCAGCAGTTTATCAGGGGGCAATCAGCCCCAGCATTTT. Encoded protein: CASSLSGGNQPQHF.

The rearrangement uses TRBV7-2 and TRBJ2-6; no firm D call. CDR1 and CDR2 from the germline V gene are SGHTA and FQGNSA. The CDR3 has 16 amino acids. V was pared by 7 bases and J by 0 bases, with 13 bases between. The CDR3: CASIPQPLSGANVLTF. The CDR3 nucleotides are TGTGCCAGCATCCCACAGCCCCTCTCTGGGGCCAACGTCCTGACTTTC.

This chain joins TRBV28 and TRBJ2-7; 11 positions match TRBD2. Trimming removed 5 bases from V and 2 bases from J; junction bases left unmatched: 11. The CDR3 covers 17 residues. Germline CDR1 and CDR2: MDHEN and SYDVKM. CDR3 coding DNA: TGTGCCAGCAGTGAAACTAGCGGGAGTATGGGCCCCTACGAGCAGTACTTC. This encodes CASSETSGSMGPYEQYF.

V usage is TRBV10-3 and J usage is TRBJ2-4; D perhaps matches TRBD2 (6 bases). The V gene lost 0 bases and the J gene lost 0 bases, with 12 bases spanning the gap. The germline CDR1 and CDR2 sequences are ENHRY and SYGVKD. This CDR3 has 17 amino acids. CDR3 loop: CAISESGTGIAKNIQYF. CDR3 in DNA: TGTGCCATCAGTGAGTCAGGGACTGGGATAGCCAAAAACATTCAGTACTTC.

DNA of the CDR3: TGTGCCAGCATCTTGGGGGGAGACGGACGAGAGACCCAGTACTTC. This codes for CASILGGDGRETQYF. V is TRBV2 and J is TRBJ2-5; TRBD2 is a possible D gene (6 bases). The CDR3 is made up of 15 amino acids. The germline CDR1 and CDR2 sequences are SNHLY and FYNNEI. Trimming pared 7 bases from V and 4 bases from J, leaving 19 bases between. Together with reference TRBV2 and TRBJ2-5, the CDR3 gives the full variable domain: EPEVTQTPSHQVTQMGQEVILRCVPISNHLYFYWYRQILGQKVEFLVSFYNNEISEKSEIFDDQFSVERPDGSNFTLKIRSTKLEDSAMYFCASILGGDGRETQYFGPGTRLLVL.

The chain uses TRBV5-6 and TRBJ1-5, with D maybe TRBD1 (5 bases). The CDR3 runs to 15 residues. Trimming removed 1 base at V and 2 bases at J, with 10 bases between. CDR1 and CDR2 from the germline V gene are SGHDT and YYEEEE. The CDR3 nucleotides are TGTGCCAGCAGCTTGTACAGGAAGGGCAATCAGCCCCAGCATTTT. Translating gives CASSLYRKGNQPQHF.

The chain uses TRBV6-5 and TRBJ2-5; 12 bases map to TRBD2. Trimming took 2 bases from V and 12 from J; bases not matched to a gene: 10. Germline CDR1 is MNHEY and CDR2 is SVGAGI. The length of the CDR3 is 15 residues. CDR3 sequence reads: CASSYVASGGAGEYF. The CDR3 DNA reads as TGTGCCAGCAGTTACGTGGCTAGCGGGGGGGCTGGGGAGTACTTC.